The 27 T cell receptor beta chains below all came from one sample that was sequenced in a study of radiation and T cells in renal cell carcinoma (TCRdb year 2020). Read against the paper, the sample's time point label means: baseline pretreatment blood. The intended sense of this specimen's treatment or condition label: 15 Gy SBRT to primary tumor, nephrectomy 4 weeks later. Libraries were built with the immunoSEQ multiplex PCR assay. As stored in TCRdb, this immuneACCESS dataset retains in-frame rearrangements with V and J assigned. A fraction of the clones does not appear; measured against another copy, unresolved V genes explain less than half of the discrepancy, and the remainder lacks a known reason. The sample profile shows about 95,000 clones; 70% to 90% of them were found once. Of the sample, over 6% falls within the top ten clones. Sequences were derived from blood, sampled from a patient whose treatment included radiotherapy and nephrectomy. Receptor source: a man aged 50 or older with renal cell carcinoma.

A single count supports this clone. The rearrangement uses TRBV5-4 and TRBJ2-6, with 7 bases lining up with TRBD2. After removal of 4 bases from V and 2 bases from J, the junction contained 0 bases not matched to a gene. Germline V gene sequence: CDR1 SGHNT, CDR2 YYREEE (reference sequence). The CDR3 is 14 amino acids. CDR3 residues: CASSGGAGANVLTF. The DNA for the CDR3 is TGTGCCAGCAGCGGGGGGGCTGGGGCCAACGTCCTGACTTTC.

The CDR3 sequence: CASSWSRTDEKLFF. DNA for the CDR3: TGTGCCAGCAGCTGGAGTCGGACAGACGAAAAACTGTTTTTT. The chain combines TRBV5-5 with TRBJ1-4; tentatively, D is TRBD1 (6 bases). V gave up 3 bases and J gave up 8 bases, with 14 bases separating them. The length of the CDR3 is 14 residues. Germline loops: CDR1 SGHKS, CDR2 YYEKEE (reference sequence).

J is TRBJ1-5 and V is TRBV6-5; D unclear. From germline, CDR1 is MNHEY and CDR2 SVGAGI. V dropped 2 bases and J dropped 4 bases, with 6 bases sitting between them. The CDR3 totals 13 residues. The chain's CDR3 is CASSYGGNQPQHF. Written as DNA, the CDR3 is TGTGCCAGCAGTTACGGTGGGAATCAGCCCCAGCATTTT.

Only one count was recorded for this clone. Here the CDR3 DNA reads TGTGCCATCACTGGGACAACCTCTGGAAACACCATATATTTT. Amino acid sequence: CAITGTTSGNTIYF. The genes are TRBV10-3 and TRBJ1-3; the D gene is possibly TRBD1 (6 bases). This CDR3 comprises 14 residues. The ends were cut back, 7 bases at V and 0 bases at J, with 10 bases in the middle. Germline lookup yields CDR1 ENHRY and CDR2 SYGVKD.

This chain connects TRBV15 to TRBJ2-1, with 8 bases aligning to TRBD2. The V and J ends lost 5 bases and 3 bases, in that order; junction bases with no gene match: 3. CDR3 size: 14 residues. CDR1 LNHNV and CDR2 YYDKDF come from the germline V gene (reference sequence). The CDR3 DNA reads TGTGCCACCAGCGTGGCGGGGGGCTACAATGAGCAGTTCTTC. Translating it yields CATSVAGGYNEQFF.

The chain is built from TRBV6-5 and TRBJ2-5, with D maybe TRBD1 (6 bases). V was trimmed by 3 bases and J by 4 bases, leaving 18 bases between them. The CDR3 has 16 residues. Germline V gene data show CDR1 as MNHEY and CDR2 as SVGAGI. CDR3 in DNA: TGTGCCAGCAGTTATATTGTAGGGGGATTAGGAGAGACCCAGTACTTC. Translation: CASSYIVGGLGETQYF.

This clone occurred once. The rearrangement links TRBV5-5 to TRBJ1-4; weak D call: TRBD1 (6 bases). The CDR3 has 15 residues. The V end lost 0 bases, the J end lost 8 bases, and 14 bases lay between the germline ends. CDR1 is SGHKS, CDR2 YYEKEE, per germline (reference sequence). Here the CDR3 reads CASSLDGQQGEKLFF. CDR3 sequence (DNA): TGTGCCAGCAGCTTGGATGGACAGCAGGGCGAAAAACTGTTTTTT.

This clone occurred once. The V call is TRBV5-1, the J call TRBJ2-1; 7 bases are shared with TRBD2. The V gene end was trimmed by 7 bases and the J gene end by 6 bases; junction bases not matched to a gene: 7. The length of the CDR3 is 13 residues. Germline values: CDR1 SGHRS, CDR2 YFSETQ. In DNA, the CDR3 is TGCGCCAGCCTGGACTCGGGGGGCAATGAGCAGTTCTTC. Amino acid sequence: CASLDSGGNEQFF.

This sequence joins TRBV30 and TRBJ2-6; D remains unclear. Germline lookup yields CDR1 GTSNPN and CDR2 SVGIG (reference sequence). V lost 2 bases and J lost 1, with 6 bases in between. The CDR3 has 14 amino acids. The CDR3 DNA sequence: TGTGCCTGGAGTTCCTATTCTGGGGCCAACGTCCTGACTTTC. This sequence encodes CAWSSYSGANVLTF.

This clone showed up just a few times. The genes are TRBV5-1 and TRBJ1-1; perhaps TRBD1 as D (5 bases). This CDR3 is 14 amino acids long. Trimming stripped 1 base from V and 0 bases from J, with 7 bases between. The germline gives CDR1 SGHRS, CDR2 YFSETQ. CDR3 loop: CASSLWGMNTEAFF. The CDR3 nucleotides are TGCGCCAGCAGCTTGTGGGGGATGAACACTGAAGCTTTCTTT.

V usage is TRBV7-2 and J usage is TRBJ2-7, with a tentative D call TRBD2 (6 bases). The CDR3 sequence is 14 residues long. Per germline, CDR1 SGHTA and CDR2 FQGNSA. V shed 5 bases and J shed 0 bases, with 11 bases lying between them. The CDR3 DNA sequence: TGTGCCAGCAGCAGCGGGCCCAGCTCCTACGAGCAGTACTTC. This sequence encodes CASSSGPSSYEQYF.

The rearrangement links TRBV5-1 to TRBJ1-1, with D possibly TRBD1 on 6 matching bases. Germline V gene sequence: CDR1 SGHRS, CDR2 YFSETQ. The CDR3 is 13 residues long. Trimming took 2 bases from V and 5 from J, leaving 10 bases between them. CDR3 DNA: TGCGCCAGCAGCTTCAGCCAGGGGACTGAAGCTTTCTTT. Amino acids: CASSFSQGTEAFF.

The rearrangement joins TRBV27 to TRBJ1-1; the match to TRBD1 covers 7 bases. CDR1 and CDR2 (germline): MNHEY, SMNVEV (reference sequence). The CDR3 totals 13 residues. V lost 4 bases, J lost 13 bases, and 12 bases stayed unmatched. CDR3: CASSSAVDRVGFF. The CDR3 DNA reads TGTGCCAGCAGTTCCGCCGTCGACAGGGTTGGTTTCTTT.

The rearrangement joins TRBV27 to TRBJ1-1, with a tentative D call TRBD1 (5 bases). Trimming cost V 2 bases and J 9 bases, with 22 bases left between them. CDR3 length: 16 amino acids. The germline V gene encodes CDR1 MNHEY and CDR2 SMNVEV (reference sequence). DNA for the CDR3: TGTGCCAGCAGTTTAAGAAGAGAGCGGGGGGATATGAAAGCTTTCTTT. Protein sequence: CASSLRRERGDMKAFF.

The rearrangement links TRBV11-3 to TRBJ2-5; 10 positions match TRBD1. The CDR3 has 15 amino acids. The germline V gene has CDR1 SGHNT and CDR2 YENEEA. The V gene end was trimmed by 5 bases and the J gene end by 3 bases; junction bases not matched to a gene: 6. The CDR3 region has the DNA TGTGCCAGCAGCCGCAGGGGACAGGGGAAAGAGACCCAGTACTTC. Amino acid sequence: CASSRRGQGKETQYF.

This rearrangement joins TRBV9 to TRBJ1-4; D perhaps matches TRBD1 (6 bases). From germline, CDR1 is SGDLS and CDR2 YYNGEE. The V gene lost 3 bases and the J gene lost 8 bases, with 20 bases spanning the gap. This CDR3 spans 16 amino acids. DNA for the CDR3: TGTGCCAGCAGCGGACCCCGGACAGCGAATGAAGAAAAACTGTTTTTT. Translation: CASSGPRTANEEKLFF.

This chain connects TRBV27 to TRBJ2-2; D might be TRBD1 (6 bases). Germline V gene data show CDR1 as MNHEY and CDR2 as SMNVEV (reference sequence). This CDR3 contains 16 residues. V was pared by 2 bases and J by 6 bases, with 16 bases between. CDR3 nucleotides: TGTGCCAGCAGTTTACTCGGGGTAGGGGGTCCCGGGGAGCTGTTTTTT. Amino acid sequence: CASSLLGVGGPGELFF.

The chain employs TRBV30 and TRBJ1-3; D not certain. V was shortened by 1 base and J by 0 bases, with 16 bases between the two germline ends. This CDR3 contains 17 residues. The germline CDR1 and CDR2 sequences are GTSNPN and SVGIG (reference sequence). This CDR3 reads CAWSARPGLYSGNTIYF. For the CDR3, the DNA is TGTGCCTGGAGTGCCCGACCGGGCCTTTACTCTGGAAACACCATATATTTT.

The gene calls are TRBV13 and TRBJ2-5; 8 bases map to TRBD2. The CDR3 extends over 14 amino acids. Trimming took 5 bases from V and 4 from J; bases not matched to a gene: 6. CDR1 is PRHDT and CDR2 is FYEKMQ in the germline V gene (reference sequence). The CDR3 DNA reads as TGTGCCAGCAGCCGTAGCGGGAATCCAGAGACCCAGTACTTC. Its translation: CASSRSGNPETQYF.

V and J are TRBV30 and TRBJ1-1; D not certain. In germline, CDR1 is GTSNPN, CDR2 SVGIG (reference sequence). The CDR3 consists of 13 residues. V was trimmed by 4 bases and J by 12 bases, leaving 21 bases between them. The CDR3 coding sequence is TGTGCCTGGATCTCTCCCGGGAGCGTTGGCACTTTCTTT. It translates to CAWISPGSVGTFF.

This chain's CDR3 is CASKLAGTTGELFF. The CDR3 DNA reads TGTGCCAGTAAACTAGCGGGGACCACCGGGGAGCTGTTTTTT. The rearrangement joins TRBV19 to TRBJ2-2, with 10 bases fitting TRBD2. V lost 7 bases to trimming and J lost 4 bases; unmatched junction nucleotides: 3. The CDR3 extends over 14 amino acids. The V gene's germline CDR1 is LNHDA and CDR2 SQIVND (reference sequence).

The chain has TRBV5-1 and TRBJ1-2; 7 bases align to TRBD1. Germline assignment: CDR1 SGHRS and CDR2 YFSETQ. The trim removed 4 bases at V and 5 bases at J, leaving 8 bases unmatched. The length of the CDR3 is 14 residues. The CDR3 coding sequence is TGCGCCAGCAGCCCCGGGACAGCAGCGTATGGCTACACCTTC. Translated, it gives CASSPGTAAYGYTF.

This clone was seen once. The rearrangement links TRBV14 to TRBJ1-5; unclear D gene. Germline CDR1 SGHDN, CDR2 FVKESK. CDR3 length: 8 amino acids. CDR3 bases: TGTGCGGGTCGGCCCCAGCATTTT. Translation: CAGRPQHF. The whole variable domain, filled in from reference TRBV14 and TRBJ1-5, reads EAGVTQFPSHSVIEKGQTVTLRCDPISGHDNLYWYRRVMGKEIKFLLHFVKESKQDESGMPNNRFLAERTGGTYSTLKVQPAELEDSGVYFCAGRPQHFGDGTRLSIL.

The chain recombines TRBV6-5 with TRBJ1-3, with a tentative D call TRBD1 (5 bases). The germline gives CDR1 MNHEY, CDR2 SVGAGI. V was shortened by 0 bases and J by 5 bases, with 8 bases between the two germline ends. The CDR3 runs 14 residues. The DNA of the CDR3 is TGTGCCAGCAGTTACTCAGACAGCCGAAACACCATATATTTT. Protein product: CASSYSDSRNTIYF.

This chain connects TRBV5-5 to TRBJ2-2; 7 bases line up with TRBD1. This CDR3 has 14 amino acids. Germline loops: CDR1 SGHKS, CDR2 YYEKEE (reference sequence). The V and J ends lost 3 bases and 13 bases, in that order; junction bases with no gene match: 12. The CDR3 DNA reads as TGTGCCAGCAGCTCGAGACAGGGCGCCGGTGGGCTGTTTTTT. Its protein product is CASSSRQGAGGLFF.

The rearrangement uses TRBV11-2 and TRBJ1-6; no firm D call. Between the trimmed V and J ends, which lost 0 bases and 13 bases, there was a span of 13 bases. The CDR3 spans 14 residues. Germline V gene lookup returns CDR1 SGHAT and CDR2 FQNNGV. CDR3 loop: CASSLDPPWVPLHF. CDR3 nucleotides: TGTGCCAGCAGCTTAGATCCCCCCTGGGTGCCCCTCCACTTT. Complete variable domain (other parts from reference TRBV11-2 and TRBJ1-6): EAGVAQSPRYKIIEKRQSVAFWCNPISGHATLYWYQQILGQGPKLLIQFQNNGVVDDSQLPKDRFSAERLKGVDSTLKIQPAKLEDSAVYLCASSLDPPWVPLHFGNGTRLTVT.

This clone was detected a few times. The CDR3, as DNA: TGCGCCAGCGCGCGGACAGGTAGCAATCAGCCCCAGCATTTT. This translates into CASARTGSNQPQHF. The genes are TRBV4-1 and TRBJ1-5; TRBD1 matches 7 bases. The CDR3 runs 14 residues. V trimming: 8 bases; J trimming: 0 bases; junction bases outside the gene matches: 4. The germline V gene has CDR1 MGHRA and CDR2 YSYEKL.